This T cell receptor (beta chain) was recovered during a study of shared clonotypes between healthy human individuals. In germline, CDR1 is KGHSH, CDR2 LQKENI. The V and J ends lost 3 bases and 0 bases respectively, with 3 bases between them. The CDR3 length is 13 residues. The protocol was immunoSEQ multiplex PCR, while the TCRdb copy is restricted to in-frame clones and leaves out a portion. This sample has around 2,100,000 clones, with approximately 95% found just once. Naive CD8 cells comprised CD45RO-negative, CCR7-positively selected cells, excluding terminally differentiated effector memory CD45RA+ cells. A word on this clone: The sample holds other DNA sequences that translate to the same CDR3.

The sample comprised naive CD8+ T cells sorted from blood. The sequence was collected from a man aged 18 to 29 in good health. The rearrangement uses TRBV18 and TRBJ2-1; D is uncertain. The CDR3 coding sequence is TGTGCCAGCTCACCGGACTCCTACAATGAGCAGTTCTTC. Its protein product is CASSPDSYNEQFF.